The entry below gives a single T cell receptor beta chain sequence along with its context. These data come from a study of blood T cell repertoires in COVID-19. Overall study: Sites across the United States, Italy and Spain contributed samples from acute and convalescent COVID-19. Nucleic acid was either cDNA or gDNA, and it came from T cells, B-cell-depleted T cells, or PBMCs.

Authors' analysis steps: Reference gene primer amplification in the assay estimated nucleated cell counts. The data were produced by immunoSEQ multiplex PCR, yet TCRdb's version contains in-frame clones alone and is incomplete. V and J calls and clone size are copied from that table; D and trimming were computed from the DNA. The table includes around 100,000 clones, around nine tenths detected once. The CDR3 consists of 13 residues. With 6 bases clipped from V and 6 bases from J, the junction kept 4 bases outside the gene matches. The germline V gene encodes CDR1 MNHEY and CDR2 SMNVEV (reference sequence).

V is TRBV27 and J is TRBJ2-2; 7 nucleotides line up with TRBD1. The origin of this receptor is a man aged 45 to 65 with acute or convalescent COVID-19. Specimen: peripheral blood. The CDR3 protein is CASRLTGPGELFF. The CDR3 DNA reads TGTGCCAGCAGATTGACAGGGCCCGGGGAGCTGTTTTTT.